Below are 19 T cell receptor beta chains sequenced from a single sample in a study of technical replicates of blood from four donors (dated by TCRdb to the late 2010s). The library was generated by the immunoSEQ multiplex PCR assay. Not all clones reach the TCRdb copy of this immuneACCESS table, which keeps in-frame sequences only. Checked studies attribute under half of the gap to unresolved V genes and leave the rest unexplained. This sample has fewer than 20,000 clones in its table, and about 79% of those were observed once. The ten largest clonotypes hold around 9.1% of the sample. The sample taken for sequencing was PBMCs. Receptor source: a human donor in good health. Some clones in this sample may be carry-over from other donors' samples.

The CDR3 DNA reads TGTGCCAGCAGCTTAGATCAGGCGAGTGGGGAGACCCAGTACTTC. Residues: CASSLDQASGETQYF. V is TRBV11-2 and J is TRBJ2-5; D is ambiguous. This CDR3 spans 15 amino acids. The ends were cut back, 0 bases at V and 5 bases at J, with 13 bases in the middle. The germline V gene encodes CDR1 SGHAT and CDR2 FQNNGV.

Here the CDR3 DNA reads TGTGCCAGCAGTCAAGACTGGGACAATGAGCAGTTCTTC. Translated: CASSQDWDNEQFF. The chain recombines TRBV5-6 with TRBJ2-1, with D unclear. There are 13 residues in the CDR3. Trimming cost V 5 bases and J 5 bases, with 11 bases left between them. Germline V gene data show CDR1 as SGHDT and CDR2 as YYEEEE.

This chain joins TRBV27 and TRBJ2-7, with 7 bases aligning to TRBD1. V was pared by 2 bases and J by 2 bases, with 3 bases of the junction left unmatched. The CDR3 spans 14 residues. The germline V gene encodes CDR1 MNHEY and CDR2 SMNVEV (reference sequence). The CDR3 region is CASSLTGAAYEQYF. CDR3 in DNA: TGTGCCAGCAGTTTAACAGGGGCCGCCTACGAGCAGTACTTC.

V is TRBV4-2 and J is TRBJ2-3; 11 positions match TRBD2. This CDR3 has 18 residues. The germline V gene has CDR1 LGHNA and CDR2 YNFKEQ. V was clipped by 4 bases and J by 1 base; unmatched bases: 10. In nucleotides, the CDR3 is TGTGCCAGCAGCCCCGCGACTAGCGGGATATCAGGCACAGATACGCAGTATTTT. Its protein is CASSPATSGISGTDTQYF.

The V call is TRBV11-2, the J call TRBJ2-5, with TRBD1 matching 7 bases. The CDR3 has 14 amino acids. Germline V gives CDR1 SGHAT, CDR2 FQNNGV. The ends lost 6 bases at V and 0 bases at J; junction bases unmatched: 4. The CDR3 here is CASRVGTDQETQYF. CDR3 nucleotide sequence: TGTGCCAGCAGGGTTGGGACAGACCAAGAGACCCAGTACTTC.

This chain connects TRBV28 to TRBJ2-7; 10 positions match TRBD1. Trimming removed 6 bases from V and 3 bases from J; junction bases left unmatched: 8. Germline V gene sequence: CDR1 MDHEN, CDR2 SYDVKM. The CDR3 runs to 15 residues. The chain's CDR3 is CASRDGTGEHYEQYF. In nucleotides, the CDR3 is TGTGCCAGCAGGGATGGGACAGGGGAGCACTACGAGCAGTACTTC.

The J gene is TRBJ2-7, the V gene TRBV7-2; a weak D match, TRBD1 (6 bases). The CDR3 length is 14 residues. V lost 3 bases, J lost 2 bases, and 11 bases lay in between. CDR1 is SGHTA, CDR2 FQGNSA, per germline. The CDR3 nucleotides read TGTGCCAGCAGCTTTGGGGGCTACACCTACGAGCAGTACTTC. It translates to CASSFGGYTYEQYF.

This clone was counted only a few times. The CDR3 DNA is TGTGCCAGTAGACAGAACACTGAAGCTTTCTTT. Amino acids: CASRQNTEAFF. V usage is TRBV19 and J usage is TRBJ1-1, with D unclear. Germline loops: CDR1 LNHDA, CDR2 SQIVND (reference sequence). This CDR3 region has 11 residues. Trimming stripped 6 bases from V and 1 base from J, with 3 bases between. The entire variable domain, with the rest obtained from reference TRBV19 and TRBJ1-1, is as follows: DGGITQSPKYLFRKEGQNVTLSCEQNLNHDAMYWYRQDPGQGLRLIYYSQIVNDFQKGDIAEGYSVSREKKESFPLTVTSAQKNPTAFYLCASRQNTEAFFGQGTRLTVV.

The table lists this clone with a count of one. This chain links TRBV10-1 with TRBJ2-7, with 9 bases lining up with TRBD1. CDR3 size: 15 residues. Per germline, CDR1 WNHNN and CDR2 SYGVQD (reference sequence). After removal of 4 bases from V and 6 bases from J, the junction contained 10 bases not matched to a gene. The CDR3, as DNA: TGCGCCAGCAGTGCACCGGGACAGGGAGTTTCCGAGCAGTACTTC. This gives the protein CASSAPGQGVSEQYF.

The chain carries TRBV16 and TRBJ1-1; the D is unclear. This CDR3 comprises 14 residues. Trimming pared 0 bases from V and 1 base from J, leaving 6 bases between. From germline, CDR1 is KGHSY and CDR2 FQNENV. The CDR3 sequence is CASSQSPGNTEAFF. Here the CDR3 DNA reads TGTGCCAGCAGCCAATCGCCGGGGAACACTGAAGCTTTCTTT.

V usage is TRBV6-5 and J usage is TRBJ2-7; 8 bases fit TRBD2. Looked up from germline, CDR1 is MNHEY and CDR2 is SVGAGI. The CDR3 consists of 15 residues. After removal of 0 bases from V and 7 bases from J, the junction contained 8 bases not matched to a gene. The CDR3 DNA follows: TGTGCCAGCAGTTACTCGGTGTGGGGCGGGGGGGAGCAGTACTTC. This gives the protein CASSYSVWGGGEQYF.

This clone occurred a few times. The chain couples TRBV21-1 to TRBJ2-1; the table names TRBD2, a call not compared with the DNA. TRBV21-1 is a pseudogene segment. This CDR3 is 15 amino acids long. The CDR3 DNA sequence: TGTGCCAGCAGCAAAGAATGGCAGGGACTCAATGAGCAGTTCTTC. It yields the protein CASSKEWQGLNEQFF.

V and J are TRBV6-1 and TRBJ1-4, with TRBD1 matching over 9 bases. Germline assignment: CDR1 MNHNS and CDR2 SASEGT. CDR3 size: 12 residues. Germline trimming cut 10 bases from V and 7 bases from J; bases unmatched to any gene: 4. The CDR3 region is CATTGGGEKLFF. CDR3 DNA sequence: TGTGCCACCACAGGGGGCGGTGAAAAACTGTTTTTT.

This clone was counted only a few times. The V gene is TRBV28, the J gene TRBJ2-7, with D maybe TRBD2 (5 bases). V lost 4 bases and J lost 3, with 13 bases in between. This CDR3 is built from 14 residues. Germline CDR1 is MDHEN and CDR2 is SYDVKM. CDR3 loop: CASSYPGRGYEQYF. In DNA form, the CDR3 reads TGTGCCAGCAGTTATCCCGGACGGGGCTACGAGCAGTACTTC.

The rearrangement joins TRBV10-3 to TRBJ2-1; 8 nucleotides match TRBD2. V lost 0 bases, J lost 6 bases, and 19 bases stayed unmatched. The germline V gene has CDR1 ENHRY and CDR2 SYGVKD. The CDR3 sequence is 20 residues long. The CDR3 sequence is CAISESGGLVPTPGVNEQFF. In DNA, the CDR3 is TGTGCCATCAGTGAGTCGGGGGGACTAGTTCCCACCCCAGGGGTCAATGAGCAGTTCTTC.

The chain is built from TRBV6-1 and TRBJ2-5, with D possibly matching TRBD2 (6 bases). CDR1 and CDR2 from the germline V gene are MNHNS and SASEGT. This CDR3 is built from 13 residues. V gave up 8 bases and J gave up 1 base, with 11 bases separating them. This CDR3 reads CASRGSGQETQYF. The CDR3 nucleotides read TGTGCCAGCCGGGGGAGCGGCCAAGAGACCCAGTACTTC.

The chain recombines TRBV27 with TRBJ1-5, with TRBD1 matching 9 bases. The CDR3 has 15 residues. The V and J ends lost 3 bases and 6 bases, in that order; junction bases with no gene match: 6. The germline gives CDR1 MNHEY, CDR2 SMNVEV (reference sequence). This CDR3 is CASSFQGTGSQPQHF. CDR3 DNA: TGTGCCAGCAGTTTCCAAGGGACAGGGAGTCAGCCCCAGCATTTT.

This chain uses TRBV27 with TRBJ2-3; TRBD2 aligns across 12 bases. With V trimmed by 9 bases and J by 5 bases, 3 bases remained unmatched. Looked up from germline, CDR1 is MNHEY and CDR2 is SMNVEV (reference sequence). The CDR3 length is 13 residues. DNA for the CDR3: TGTGCCAGTACACTAGCGGGGGGAGATACGCAGTATTTT. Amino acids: CASTLAGGDTQYF.

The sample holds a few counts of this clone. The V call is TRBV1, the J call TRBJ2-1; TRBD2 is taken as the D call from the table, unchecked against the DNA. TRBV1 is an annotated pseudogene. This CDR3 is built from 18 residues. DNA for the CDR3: TGCACCAGCAGCCAATCGCCGGGGAGGCGGGAAATCTACAATGAGCAGTTCTTC. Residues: CTSSQSPGRREIYNEQFF.